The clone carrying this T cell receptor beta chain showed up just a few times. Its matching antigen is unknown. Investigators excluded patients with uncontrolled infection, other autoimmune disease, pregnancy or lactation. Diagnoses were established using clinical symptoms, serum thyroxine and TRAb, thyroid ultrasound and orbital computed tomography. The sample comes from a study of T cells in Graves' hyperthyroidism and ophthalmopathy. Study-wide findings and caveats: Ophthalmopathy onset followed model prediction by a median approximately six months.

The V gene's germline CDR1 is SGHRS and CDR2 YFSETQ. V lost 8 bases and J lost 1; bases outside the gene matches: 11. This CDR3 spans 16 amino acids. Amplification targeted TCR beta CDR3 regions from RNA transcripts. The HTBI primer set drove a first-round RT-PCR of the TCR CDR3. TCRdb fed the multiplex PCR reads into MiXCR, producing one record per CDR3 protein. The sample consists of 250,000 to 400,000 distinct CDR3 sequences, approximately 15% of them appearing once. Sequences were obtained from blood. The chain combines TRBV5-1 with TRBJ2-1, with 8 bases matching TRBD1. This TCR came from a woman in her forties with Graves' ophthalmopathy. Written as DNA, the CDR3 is TGCGCCAGTAGTTACCTGACAGGGGCTTCCTACAATGAGCAGTTCTTC. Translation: CASSYLTGASYNEQFF.